A single sample is the source of the 16 T cell receptor beta chains below, sequenced in a study of breast tumors, draining lymph nodes, adjacent tissues. TCRdb redid the calling of the multiplex PCR reads with MiXCR, one entry per CDR3 protein. In the table there are fewer than 200,000 distinct CDR3 sequences, 30% to 35% of which are singletons. Axillary draining lymph nodes of breast cancer patients supplied the node samples. The sequenced sample consisted of axillary lymph node tissue. The origin of the receptors is a female donor with breast cancer. Some clones in this sample may be carry-over from other donors' samples.

This clonotype was seen only a few times. The chain carries TRBV5-8 and TRBJ2-2; D possibly corresponds to TRBD2 (5 bases). CDR1 is SGHTS and CDR2 is YDEGEE in the germline V gene. Trimming left V 7 bases short and J 6 bases short, with 13 bases between. The CDR3 covers 13 residues. CDR3 residues: CASRSYGAGELFF. The CDR3 DNA follows: TGTGCCAGCCGCTCGTACGGGGCCGGGGAGCTGTTTTTT.

Note on this clonotype: Germline and junction disagree at one end, which may indicate a read error. V gene TRBV6-5 combines with J gene TRBJ1-5, with unresolved D. The CDR3 is 15 residues long. Germline V gives CDR1 MNHEY, CDR2 SVGAGI. This CDR3 is CASSHSREGGQPQHF. The CDR3 DNA is TGTGCCAGCAGTCACTCGAGGGAGGGAGGTCAGCCCCAGCATTTT.

This clonotype was recorded at least ten times. The chain couples TRBV24-1 to TRBJ2-1; 15 bases agree with TRBD2. V trimming: 4 bases; J trimming: 6 bases; junction bases outside the gene matches: 9. Germline loops: CDR1 KGHDR, CDR2 SFDVKD. This CDR3 has 18 residues. CDR3 sequence (DNA): TGTGCCACCAGTGACCACGGACTAGCGGGGGGGCGACCCAATGAGCAGTTCTTC. Its translation: CATSDHGLAGGRPNEQFF.

The sample holds many counts of this clonotype. The junction shows a germline mismatch at one end, possibly a read error. The chain combines TRBV7-7 with TRBJ2-5; 10 bases map to TRBD2. The CDR3 is 15 residues long. In germline, CDR1 is SSHAT, CDR2 FNYEAQ (reference sequence). In nucleotides, the CDR3 is TGTGCTAGCAGCCGGAGTACGGTAGCGGGGGGGACCCAGTACTTC. Translating gives CASSRSTVAGGTQYF.

This clonotype has ten or more counts. CDR3 protein: CASSLGTSYEQYF. The CDR3 DNA is TGTGCCAGCAGCCTAGGGACATCCTACGAGCAGTACTTC. This chain links TRBV6-1 with TRBJ2-7, with D maybe TRBD1 (6 bases). Germline V lookup: CDR1 MNHNS, CDR2 SASEGT. This CDR3 has 13 amino acids. Between the trimmed V and J ends, which lost 6 bases and 1 base, there was a span of 10 bases.

The table lists this clonotype with many counts. Relative to the germline gene, one junction end is altered; a read error may explain this. The rearrangement joins TRBV2 to TRBJ2-7; D is uncertain. From germline, CDR1 is SNHLY and CDR2 FYNNEI. The CDR3 is 15 residues long. This CDR3 reads CASREETSSTDEQYF. CDR3 DNA: TGTGCCAGCAGGGAAGAGACCTCTAGTACTGACGAGCAGTACTTC.

This chain uses TRBV11-1 with TRBJ2-5; no clear D. Trimming pared 5 bases from V and 1 base from J, leaving 20 bases between. Germline CDR1 SGHAT, CDR2 FQDESV (reference sequence). The CDR3 extends over 17 amino acids. The CDR3: CASSPLDRRASQETQYF. The CDR3 DNA reads as TGTGCCAGCAGCCCTCTCGATAGACGGGCAAGCCAAGAGACCCAGTACTTC.

This clonotype was counted at least ten times. This chain joins TRBV5-6 and TRBJ1-4; no clear D. The CDR3 extends over 20 amino acids. Germline loops: CDR1 SGHDT, CDR2 YYEEEE. Trimming stripped 0 bases from V and 0 bases from J, with 21 bases between. CDR3 region: CASSLGVGQASYPTNEKLFF. The CDR3, as DNA: TGTGCCAGCAGCTTGGGAGTAGGTCAGGCATCGTATCCAACTAATGAAAAACTGTTTTTT.

The chain is built from TRBV12-3 or TRBV12-4 and TRBJ1-1; 9 nucleotides line up with TRBD1. The ends lost 6 bases at V and 7 bases at J; junction bases unmatched: 18. CDR3 length: 17 amino acids. The chain's CDR3 is CASSLGQGMDIVLEAFF. Written as DNA, the CDR3 is TGTGCCAGCAGCCTGGGACAGGGAATGGATATCGTGCTTGAAGCTTTCTTT.

As concerns this clonotype: Its ends do not fully match the called genes, so a read error is possible. The chain combines TRBV20-1 with TRBJ1-2; D gene ambiguous. The CDR3 covers 12 residues. The germline V gene has CDR1 DFQATT and CDR2 SNEGSKA (reference sequence). DNA for the CDR3: TGCGTAAGCGGCGGGCAGCTCCATGGCTCCACCTTC. Protein sequence: CVSGGQLHGSTF.

V is TRBV10-3 and J is TRBJ1-6, with D possibly being TRBD1 (5 bases). The V end lost 6 bases, the J end lost 3 bases, and 9 bases lay between the germline ends. The CDR3 loop spans 14 amino acids. Germline values: CDR1 ENHRY, CDR2 SYGVKD. The CDR3 sequence: CAISRQSYNSPLHF. The CDR3 DNA is TGTGCCATCAGCCGACAGAGCTATAATTCACCCCTCCACTTT.

Many counts were recorded for this clonotype. CDR3 sequence: CASSPGLIGNTIYF. The CDR3 DNA is TGTGCCAGCAGCCCCGGGCTCATTGGAAACACCATATATTTT. V and J are TRBV7-6 and TRBJ1-3, with D uncertain. This CDR3 has 14 residues. V was cut by 5 bases and J by 3 bases, with 11 bases left in between. Germline assignment: CDR1 SGHVS and CDR2 FNYEAQ.

In this sample, this clonotype turned up a few times. Just one base apart from a much larger clone, this may be a read error. The chain carries TRBV4-1 and TRBJ2-1; D possibly matches TRBD1 or TRBD2 (6 bases each). In germline, CDR1 is MGHRA, CDR2 YSYEKL. V shed 0 bases and J shed 8 bases, with 20 bases lying between them. This CDR3 has 17 residues. The CDR3 bases are TGCGCCAGCAGCCAAGATTTCCGCGCTAGCGCAGGGGATGAGCAGTTCTTC. This translates into CASSQDFRASAGDEQFF.

Ten or more counts support this clonotype. This chain joins TRBV5-6 and TRBJ2-5; tentatively, D is TRBD1 or TRBD2 (5 bases each). This CDR3 is 15 amino acids long. Germline V gives CDR1 SGHDT, CDR2 YYEEEE. V was pared by 5 bases and J by 5 bases, with 19 bases between. The CDR3: CASRPQITGTETQYF. The DNA for the CDR3 is TGTGCCAGCAGACCTCAAATCACTGGGACGGAGACCCAGTACTTC.

The V gene is TRBV25-1, the J gene TRBJ1-3; D might be TRBD1 (5 bases). The CDR3 consists of 18 residues. Trimming stripped 0 bases from V and 10 bases from J, with 25 bases between. Germline V lookup: CDR1 MGHDK, CDR2 SYGVNS. CDR3 sequence reads: CASSEYLGTSGGKETIYF. The DNA of the CDR3 is TGTGCCAGCAGTGAATACCTCGGGACTAGCGGGGGTAAAGAGACCATATATTTT. Variable domain in full (rest from reference TRBV25-1 and TRBJ1-3): EADIYQTPRYLVIGTGKKITLECSQTMGHDKMYWYQQDPGMELHLIHYSYGVNSTEKGDLSSESTVSRIRTEHFPLTLESARPSHTSQYLCASSEYLGTSGGKETIYFGEGSWLTVV.

This clonotype was observed many times. The CDR3 DNA reads TGCAGTGCTAGAGATCCTGGCCGTAGTCACTATGGCTACACCTTC. Protein: CSARDPGRSHYGYTF. This sequence joins TRBV20-1 and TRBJ1-2; D is ambiguous. The CDR3 sequence is 15 residues long. V was trimmed by 0 bases and J by 3 bases, leaving 14 bases between them. In germline, CDR1 is DFQATT, CDR2 SNEGSKA (reference sequence).